The 24 T cell receptor beta chains given below trace back to one sample, sequenced in a study of lymphopenia after photon versus proton radiotherapy. The assay was immunoSEQ multiplex PCR, and TCRdb's table has in-frame clones only and misses some. Of approximately 35,000 clones in the sample, about nine tenths were seen once. Sample: peripheral blood, taken from a patient treated with photon-based radiotherapy. Every receptor here comes from a woman between 45 and 65 years old with pancreatic cancer.

About this clone itself: Additional DNA sequences in this sample encode the identical CDR3. The chain uses TRBV7-2 and TRBJ2-7; D remains unclear. From germline, CDR1 is SGHTA and CDR2 FQGNSA. Trimming cost V 5 bases and J 3 bases, with 5 bases left between them. CDR3 length equals 11 residues. CDR3 coding DNA: TGTGCCAGCAGCCGTTACTACGAGCAGTACTTC. Residues: CASSRYYEQYF.

The CDR3 bases are TGCGCCAGCAGCCACCAATCCACAGAGTCACCTGAAGCTTTCTTT. Its translation is CASSHQSTESPEAFF. This rearrangement joins TRBV4-3 to TRBJ1-1; D not certain. The V end was cut by 3 bases, the J end by 6 bases, with 17 bases between. The CDR3 totals 15 residues. Germline CDR1 is LGHNA and CDR2 is YSLEER.

This clone came up once. The chain uses TRBV9 and TRBJ1-1, with D perhaps matching TRBD1 (6 bases). Trimming cost V 3 bases and J 8 bases, with 14 bases left between them. The V gene's germline CDR1 is SGDLS and CDR2 YYNGEE. The CDR3 consists of 13 residues. The CDR3 coding sequence is TGTGCCAGCAGCGGTACAGGGCTTACCGAAGCTTTCTTT. Translation gives CASSGTGLTEAFF.

V and J are TRBV7-2 and TRBJ2-5; 9 positions match TRBD2. Germline CDR1 is SGHTA and CDR2 is FQGNSA. V shed 1 base and J 1 base; nucleotides not matched to a gene: 13. There are 19 residues in the CDR3. DNA of the CDR3: TGTGCCAGCAGCTTAGTCGGAGGGCTAGCGGGGATCTTCCAAGAGACCCAGTACTTC. This encodes CASSLVGGLAGIFQETQYF.

Only a few counts were recorded for this clone. V gene TRBV7-9 combines with J gene TRBJ1-2, with D perhaps TRBD1 (5 bases). The CDR3 has 17 residues. Germline V gene data show CDR1 as SEHNR and CDR2 as FQNEAQ (reference sequence). V was trimmed by 5 bases and J by 6 bases, leaving 25 bases between them. CDR3 sequence (DNA): TGTGCCAGCAGCCCGGGATTTGGGACCCTTAGGTTGGATGGCTACACCTTC. Protein sequence: CASSPGFGTLRLDGYTF.

The V call is TRBV11-3, the J call TRBJ2-1, with TRBD2 identical over 8 bases. Germline CDR1 is SGHNT and CDR2 is YENEEA. J gave up 7 bases and V 1 base, and 6 bases lay outside the gene matches. This CDR3 is 15 amino acids long. CDR3 coding DNA: TGTGCCAGCAGCTTAGTCCCGGGACTAGTTAATGAGCAGTTCTTC. This sequence encodes CASSLVPGLVNEQFF.

This chain links TRBV18 with TRBJ1-2; the match to TRBD1 covers 8 bases. In germline, CDR1 is KGHSH, CDR2 LQKENI. With 3 bases clipped from V and 8 bases from J, the junction kept 14 bases outside the gene matches. CDR3 size: 16 residues. CDR3 coding DNA: TGTGCCAGCTCACCTAGATCCACTACAGGGGGTTACGGCTACACCTTC. This codes for CASSPRSTTGGYGYTF.

The V gene is TRBV6-6, the J gene TRBJ2-7; perhaps TRBD2 as D (5 bases). CDR1 MNHNY and CDR2 SVGAGI come from the germline V gene (reference sequence). V lost 8 bases to trimming and J lost 3 bases, with 14 bases between them. The CDR3 extends over 13 amino acids. In DNA, the CDR3 is TGTGCCAGCGGACGGACTGTAAACTACGAGCAGTACTTC. Protein: CASGRTVNYEQYF.

The chain carries TRBV6-1 and TRBJ2-1, with TRBD2 matching over 12 bases. The germline gives CDR1 MNHNS, CDR2 SASEGT. There are 17 residues in the CDR3. J gave up 0 bases and V 4 bases, and 4 bases lay outside the gene matches. CDR3 amino acids: CASSGPTSGSSYNEQFF. The CDR3 nucleotides read TGTGCCAGCAGTGGACCGACTAGCGGGAGCTCCTACAATGAGCAGTTCTTC.

The chain has TRBV5-1 and TRBJ2-5; 8 bases map to TRBD2. Germline values: CDR1 SGHRS, CDR2 YFSETQ. Trimming removed 0 bases from V and 1 base from J; junction bases left unmatched: 14. The CDR3 runs to 19 residues. The CDR3 region has the DNA TGCGCCAGCAGCTTGGCCTTCGGAACAGGCGGGGGGTCCCAAGAGACCCAGTACTTC. This sequence encodes CASSLAFGTGGGSQETQYF. The full variable domain, its missing parts supplied by reference TRBV5-1 and TRBJ2-5, is KAGVTQTPRYLIKTRGQQVTLSCSPISGHRSVSWYQQTPGQGLQFLFEYFSETQRNKGNFPGRFSGRQFSNSRSEMNVSTLELGDSALYLCASSLAFGTGGGSQETQYFGPGTRLLVL.

The chain couples TRBV15 to TRBJ2-7; D gene unclear. Trimming removed 0 bases at V and 6 bases at J, with 12 bases between. The germline CDR1 and CDR2 sequences are LNHNV and YYDKDF (reference sequence). The CDR3 contains 14 residues. DNA of the CDR3: TGTGCCACCAGCAGAGATGGGCTAGTAGGCGAGCAGTACTTC. It encodes CATSRDGLVGEQYF. Variable domain in full (rest from reference TRBV15 and TRBJ2-7): DAMVIQNPRYQVTQFGKPVTLSCSQTLNHNVMYWYQQKSSQAPKLLFHYYDKDFNNEADTPDNFQSRRPNTSFCFLDIRSPGLGDTAMYLCATSRDGLVGEQYFGPGTRLTVT.

The chain combines TRBV2 with TRBJ2-3; no reliable D call. The germline gives CDR1 SNHLY, CDR2 FYNNEI. V was clipped by 0 bases and J by 1 base, with 8 bases between them. This CDR3 is built from 15 residues. The CDR3: CASSEAGIRTDTQYF. The CDR3 nucleotides read TGTGCCAGCAGTGAAGCGGGGATACGCACAGATACGCAGTATTTT.

CDR3 DNA sequence: TGTGCCAGCAGCTCGACCCCAGGGACGCCCCGTCTTTTGGAGACCCAGTACTTC. It encodes CASSSTPGTPRLLETQYF. The chain carries TRBV5-4 and TRBJ2-5; perhaps D is TRBD1 or TRBD2 (5 bases each). CDR1 is SGHNT, CDR2 YYREEE, per germline (reference sequence). Deletions cut 3 bases from V and 5 bases from J, with 26 bases between. The CDR3 spans 18 residues. The entire variable domain, with the rest obtained from reference TRBV5-4 and TRBJ2-5, is as follows: ETGVTQSPTHLIKTRGQQVTLRCSSQSGHNTVSWYQQALGQGPQFIFQYYREEENGRGNFPPRFSGLQFPNYSSELNVNALELDDSALYLCASSSTPGTPRLLETQYFGPGTRLLVL.

The chain links TRBV27 to TRBJ1-2, with 10 positions matching TRBD1. The CDR3 has 15 residues. Germline V gives CDR1 MNHEY, CDR2 SMNVEV (reference sequence). With V trimmed by 5 bases and J by 7 bases, 10 bases remained unmatched. The CDR3 is CASSPRRQGAVGYTF. The DNA for the CDR3 is TGTGCCAGCAGTCCCCGCCGACAGGGGGCAGTTGGCTACACCTTC.

The chain couples TRBV9 to TRBJ2-1, with a possible D match to TRBD2 (5 bases). V was pared by 0 bases and J by 2 bases, with 12 bases between. From germline, CDR1 is SGDLS and CDR2 YYNGEE. This CDR3 spans 16 amino acids. The CDR3 protein is CASSVGAGGPYNEQFF. The CDR3 region has the DNA TGTGCCAGCAGCGTAGGTGCGGGCGGACCCTACAATGAGCAGTTCTTC.

This sequence joins TRBV28 and TRBJ2-2; D unclear. Germline CDR1 is MDHEN and CDR2 is SYDVKM. This CDR3 has 15 residues. V shed 7 bases and J shed 1 base, with 13 bases lying between them. CDR3 in DNA: TGTGCCAGCAAAGAGAGGAACAGGAACACCGGGGAGCTGTTTTTT. Its protein product is CASKERNRNTGELFF.

The J gene is TRBJ2-7, the V gene TRBV19, with D unclear. Trimming cost V 3 bases and J 2 bases, with 8 bases left between them. The CDR3 extends over 13 amino acids. Germline loops: CDR1 LNHDA, CDR2 SQIVND (reference sequence). CDR3 nucleotides: TGTGCCAGTAGTATGGCCAGTACCTACGAGCAGTACTTC. This codes for CASSMASTYEQYF.

The V and J genes are TRBV19 and TRBJ2-7; D may be TRBD1 or TRBD2 (5 bases each). V dropped 6 bases and J dropped 2 bases, with 14 bases sitting between them. Germline assignment: CDR1 LNHDA and CDR2 SQIVND (reference sequence). This CDR3 region has 14 residues. CDR3 DNA sequence: TGTGCCAGTAGCCCCGGGGACCCCGCCTACGAGCAGTACTTC. Protein sequence: CASSPGDPAYEQYF. The full variable domain, its missing parts supplied by reference TRBV19 and TRBJ2-7, is DGGITQSPKYLFRKEGQNVTLSCEQNLNHDAMYWYRQDPGQGLRLIYYSQIVNDFQKGDIAEGYSVSREKKESFPLTVTSAQKNPTAFYLCASSPGDPAYEQYFGPGTRLTVT.

The rearrangement joins TRBV28 to TRBJ2-7; TRBD2 is a possible D gene (6 bases). The CDR3 is 12 amino acids. Between the trimmed V and J ends, which lost 9 bases and 5 bases, there was a span of 14 bases. CDR1 MDHEN and CDR2 SYDVKM come from the germline V gene. CDR3 in amino acids: CASTGGSHEQYF. As DNA, the CDR3 is TGTGCCAGTACTGGGGGGAGCCACGAGCAGTACTTC.

The J gene is TRBJ2-2, the V gene TRBV9; D not certain. The V gene lost 4 bases and the J gene lost 3 bases, with 10 bases spanning the gap. The germline V gene encodes CDR1 SGDLS and CDR2 YYNGEE. The CDR3 contains 14 residues. The CDR3 protein is CASSLDPHTGELFF. The CDR3 DNA is TGTGCCAGCAGCCTGGACCCACACACCGGGGAGCTGTTTTTT.

The chain has TRBV5-1 and TRBJ2-2, with 9 bases aligning to TRBD1. V trimming: 2 bases; J trimming: 6 bases; junction bases outside the gene matches: 8. Germline CDR1 SGHRS, CDR2 YFSETQ. This CDR3 region has 16 residues. CDR3: CASSLGGQGLAGELFF. CDR3 bases: TGCGCCAGCAGCTTAGGGGGACAGGGTCTGGCCGGGGAGCTGTTTTTT.

The chain combines TRBV14 with TRBJ1-6; 9 nucleotides align to TRBD1. Germline CDR1 is SGHDN and CDR2 is FVKESK. J lost 10 bases, V lost 2 bases, and 9 bases had no gene match. This CDR3 has 16 residues. Written as DNA, the CDR3 is TGTGCCAGCAGCCAACAACTCCCGGGACAGGGATCACCCCTCCACTTT. Its translation: CASSQQLPGQGSPLHF.

This clone was found a few times. The rearrangement uses TRBV30 and TRBJ1-5; the D is unclear. Germline V gene sequence: CDR1 GTSNPN, CDR2 SVGIG (reference sequence). The CDR3 covers 13 residues. V was cut by 0 bases and J by 4 bases, with 7 bases left in between. In nucleotides, the CDR3 is TGTGCCTGGAGTGTCGGAGGGAATCAGCCCCAGCATTTT. Translating gives CAWSVGGNQPQHF. The full variable domain, with the rest looked up from reference TRBV30 and TRBJ1-5, is SQTIHQWPATLVQPVGSPLSLECTVEGTSNPNLYWYRQAAGRGLQLLFYSVGIGQISSEVPQNLSASRPQDRQFILSSKKLLLSDSGFYLCAWSVGGNQPQHFGDGTRLSIL.

This clone has only one observation. The J gene is TRBJ1-4, the V gene TRBV30, with 10 bases aligning to TRBD1. CDR3 size: 16 residues. The V gene's germline CDR1 is GTSNPN and CDR2 SVGIG (reference sequence). V lost 3 bases, J lost 8 bases, and 12 bases stayed unmatched. CDR3 sequence: CAWRPWGQGFGEKLFF. CDR3 sequence (DNA): TGTGCCTGGAGACCGTGGGGACAGGGGTTCGGAGAAAAACTGTTTTTT. The variable domain in full, with the rest retrieved from reference TRBV30 and TRBJ1-4, is SQTIHQWPATLVQPVGSPLSLECTVEGTSNPNLYWYRQAAGRGLQLLFYSVGIGQISSEVPQNLSASRPQDRQFILSSKKLLLSDSGFYLCAWRPWGQGFGEKLFFGSGTQLSVL.